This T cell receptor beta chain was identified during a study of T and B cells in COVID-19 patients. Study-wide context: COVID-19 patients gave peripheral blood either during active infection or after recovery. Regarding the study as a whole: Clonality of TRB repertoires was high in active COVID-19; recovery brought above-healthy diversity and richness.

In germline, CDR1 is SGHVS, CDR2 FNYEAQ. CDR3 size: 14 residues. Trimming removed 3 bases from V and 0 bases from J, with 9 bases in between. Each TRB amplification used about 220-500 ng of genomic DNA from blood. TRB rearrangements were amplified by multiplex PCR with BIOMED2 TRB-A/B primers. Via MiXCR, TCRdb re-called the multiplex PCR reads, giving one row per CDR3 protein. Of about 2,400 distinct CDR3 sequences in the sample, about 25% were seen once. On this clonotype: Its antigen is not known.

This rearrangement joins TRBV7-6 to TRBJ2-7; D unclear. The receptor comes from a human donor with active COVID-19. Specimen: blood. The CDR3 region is CASSFRWDSYEQYF. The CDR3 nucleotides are TGTGCCAGCAGCTTTCGATGGGACTCCTACGAGCAGTACTTC.